The T cell receptor (beta chain) under discussion was sequenced for a study of T cell clonotyping in hematopoietic cell transplantation. Regarding this clone: Its cognate antigen is unknown.

From germline, CDR1 is MNHEY and CDR2 SMNVEV (reference sequence). V was pared by 6 bases and J by 2 bases, with 25 bases between. CDR3 length: 19 amino acids. The data were produced by immunoSEQ multiplex PCR, yet TCRdb's version contains in-frame clones alone and is incomplete. The sample holds over 10,000 clones; around 74% are singletons and the top ten take roughly 14%. Points from the study as a whole: Few recipient clonotypes overlapped donors; over 95% were de novo at given depth. Higher Inverse Simpson Index values in graft donor and pretransplant recipient predicted broader posttransplant TCR diversity.

The material sequenced was peripheral blood mononuclear cells, taken 180 days after allogeneic stem cell transplant. The rearrangement links TRBV27 to TRBJ1-4; tentative D call: TRBD1 (6 bases). The TCR comes from a male patient between 60 and 69 years old who had an allogeneic stem cell transplant from an unrelated donor, so the T cells may come from the graft donor. Some clones in this sample may be carry-over from other donors' samples. Here the CDR3 DNA reads TGTGCCAGCAGCCTAACCCCTCCAGGGGTATCGGCCACTAATGAAAAACTGTTTTTT. Its translation: CASSLTPPGVSATNEKLFF.